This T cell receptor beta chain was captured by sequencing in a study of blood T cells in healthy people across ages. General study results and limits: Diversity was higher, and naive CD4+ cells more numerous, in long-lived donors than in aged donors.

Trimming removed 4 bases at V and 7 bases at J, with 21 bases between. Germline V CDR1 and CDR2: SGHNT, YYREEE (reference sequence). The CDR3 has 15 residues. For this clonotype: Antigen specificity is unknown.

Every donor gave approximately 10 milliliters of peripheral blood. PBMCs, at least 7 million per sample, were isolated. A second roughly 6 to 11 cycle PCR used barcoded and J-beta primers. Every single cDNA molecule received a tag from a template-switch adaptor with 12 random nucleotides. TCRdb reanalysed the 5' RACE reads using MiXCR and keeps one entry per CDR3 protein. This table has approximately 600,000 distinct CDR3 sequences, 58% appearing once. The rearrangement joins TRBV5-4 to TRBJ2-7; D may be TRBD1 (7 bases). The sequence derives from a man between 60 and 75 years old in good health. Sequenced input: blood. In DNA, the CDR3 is TGTGCCAGCAGCACCGGGGGACAGCGATACAATGAGCAGTACTTC. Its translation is CASSTGGQRYNEQYF.